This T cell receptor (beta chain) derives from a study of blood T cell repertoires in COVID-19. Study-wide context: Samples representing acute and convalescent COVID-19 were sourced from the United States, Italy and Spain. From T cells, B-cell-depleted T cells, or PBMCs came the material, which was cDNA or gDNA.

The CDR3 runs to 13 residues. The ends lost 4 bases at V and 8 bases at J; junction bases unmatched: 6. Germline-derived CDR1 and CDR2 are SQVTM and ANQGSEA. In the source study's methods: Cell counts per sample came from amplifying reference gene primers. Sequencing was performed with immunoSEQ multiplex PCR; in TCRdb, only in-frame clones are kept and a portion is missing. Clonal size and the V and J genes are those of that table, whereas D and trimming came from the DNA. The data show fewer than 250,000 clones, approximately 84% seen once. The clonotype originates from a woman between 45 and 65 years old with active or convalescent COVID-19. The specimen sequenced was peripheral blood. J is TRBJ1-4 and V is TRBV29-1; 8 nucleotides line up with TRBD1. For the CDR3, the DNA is TGCAGCGTTGCGGACAGGGTTGACGAAAAACTGTTTTTT. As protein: CSVADRVDEKLFF.